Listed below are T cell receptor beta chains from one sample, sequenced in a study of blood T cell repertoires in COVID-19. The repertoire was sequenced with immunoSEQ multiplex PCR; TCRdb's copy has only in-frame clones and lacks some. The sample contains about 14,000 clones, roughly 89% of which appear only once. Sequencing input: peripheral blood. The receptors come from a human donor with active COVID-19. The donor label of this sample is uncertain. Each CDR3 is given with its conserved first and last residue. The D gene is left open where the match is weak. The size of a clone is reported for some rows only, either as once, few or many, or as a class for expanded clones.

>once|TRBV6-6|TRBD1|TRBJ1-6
TGTGCCAGCAGGGTCGCGACAGGGAGTCGTTCACCCCTCCACTTT
CASRVATGSRSPLHF
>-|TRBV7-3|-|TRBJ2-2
TGTGCCAGCAGCTCAGCGAACACCGGGGAGCTGTTTTTT
CASSSANTGELFF
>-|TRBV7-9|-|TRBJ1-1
TGTGCCAGCAGCTCGGACAGCCGGAACACTGAAGCTTTCTTT
CASSSDSRNTEAFF
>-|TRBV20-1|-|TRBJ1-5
TGCAGTGCTAGTTCGCCGGGTGGGAGCAATCAGCCCCAGCATTTT
CSASSPGGSNQPQHF
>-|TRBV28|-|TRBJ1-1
TGTGCCAGCAGTACCCCCGGGGAGGGGAACACTGAAGCTTTCTTT
CASSTPGEGNTEAFF
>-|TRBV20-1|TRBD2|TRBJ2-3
TGCAGTGCTAGTTGGGCGGGAGAGGGCGGCACAGATACGCAGTATTTT
CSASWAGEGGTDTQYF
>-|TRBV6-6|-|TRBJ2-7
TGTGCCAGCAGTTATGGGGGGGGCAAGGTCGAGCAGTACTTC
CASSYGGGKVEQYF
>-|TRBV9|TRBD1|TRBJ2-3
TGTGCCAGCAGCATAGGCAGGGGGCTTGGAGATACGCAGTATTTT
CASSIGRGLGDTQYF
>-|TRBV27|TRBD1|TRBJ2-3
TGTGCCAGCAGTTTTAGACAGGGGTACACAGATACGCAGTATTTT
CASSFRQGYTDTQYF
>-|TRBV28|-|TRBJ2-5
TGTGCCAGCACCTCGACGACTAGTTCTTTTAGGACCCAGTACTTC
CASTSTTSSFRTQYF
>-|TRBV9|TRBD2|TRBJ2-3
TGTGCCAGCAGCGTAGACGAGCGGGGGGGCCGAGGAGATACGCAGTATTTT
CASSVDERGGRGDTQYF
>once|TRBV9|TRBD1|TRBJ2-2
TGTGCCAGCAGCAGGGGGCTGTTGGACACCGGGGAGCTGTTTTTT
CASSRGLLDTGELFF
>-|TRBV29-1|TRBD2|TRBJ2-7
TGCAGCGTCCGAAGGACTAGCGGCTTGAACTACGAGCAGTACTTC
CSVRRTSGLNYEQYF
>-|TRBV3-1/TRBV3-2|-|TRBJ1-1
TGTGCCAGCAGCCAAGCCACAAAAACTGAAGCTTTCTTT
CASSQATKTEAFF
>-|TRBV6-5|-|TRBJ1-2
TGTGCCAGCAGTTATAATACCGGGACATACTATGGCTACACCTTC
CASSYNTGTYYGYTF
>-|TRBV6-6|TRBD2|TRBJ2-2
TGTGCCAGCAGGACCTTAGCGGGAGATCCCGGGGAGCTGTTTTTT
CASRTLAGDPGELFF
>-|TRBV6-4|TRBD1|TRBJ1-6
TGTGCCAGCAGCAGGGACAGCGGATATAATTCACCCCTCCACTTT
CASSRDSGYNSPLHF
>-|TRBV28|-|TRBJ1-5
TGTGCCAGCAGCTTAACAGGGTCCTATAGCAATCAGCCCCAGCATTTT
CASSLTGSYSNQPQHF
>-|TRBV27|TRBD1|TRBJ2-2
TGTGCCAGCAGTTTATACAGGGGCGGCACCGGGGAGCTGTTTTTT
CASSLYRGGTGELFF
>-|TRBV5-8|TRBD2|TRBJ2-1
TGTGCCAGCACACGGGGACTAGCGAGCTACAATGAGCAGTTCTTC
CASTRGLASYNEQFF
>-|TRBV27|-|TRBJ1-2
TGTGCCAGCAGTTTTGCTTCAAATCGGGGCTACACCTTC
CASSFASNRGYTF
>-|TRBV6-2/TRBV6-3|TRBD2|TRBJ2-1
TGTGCCAGCAGTTACCCCACGGGAGGTCTCGGCAATGAGCAGTTCTTC
CASSYPTGGLGNEQFF
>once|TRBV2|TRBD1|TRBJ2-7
TGTGCCAGCAGTCCTACGGGACAGCTCTACGAGCAGTACTTC
CASSPTGQLYEQYF
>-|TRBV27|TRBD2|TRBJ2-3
TGTGCCAGCAGTCCTATAGAGATTAGCGGGGATACGCAGTATTTT
CASSPIEISGDTQYF
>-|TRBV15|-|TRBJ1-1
TGTGCCACCAGCGTACAGAGGAACACTGAAGCTTTCTTT
CATSVQRNTEAFF
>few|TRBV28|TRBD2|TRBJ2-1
TGTGCCAGCAGTCCCCTCAGCGGGAGCTCCTACAATGAGCAGTTCTTC
CASSPLSGSSYNEQFF
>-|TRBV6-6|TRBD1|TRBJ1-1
TGTGCCAGCAGTTACTCGATGACAGGGGGGACTGAAGCTTTCTTT
CASSYSMTGGTEAFF
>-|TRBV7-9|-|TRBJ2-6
TGTGCCAGCAGCACAGAAGTCGGCTCTGGGGCCAACGTCCTGACTTTC
CASSTEVGSGANVLTF
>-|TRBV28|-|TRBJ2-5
TGTGCCAGCAGTTTCATTACAGGGACCCAAGAGACCCAGTACTTC
CASSFITGTQETQYF
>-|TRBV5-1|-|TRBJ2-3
TGCGCCAGCAGCTTCCAGACTAGCACAGATACGCAGTATTTT
CASSFQTSTDTQYF
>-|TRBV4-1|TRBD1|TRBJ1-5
TGCGCCAGCAGCCAGCGACAGGGTGGCAATCAGCCCCAGCATTTT
CASSQRQGGNQPQHF
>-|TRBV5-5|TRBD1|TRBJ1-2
TGTGCCAGCAGCGTCAAACAGGGGAACTATGGCTACACCTTC
CASSVKQGNYGYTF
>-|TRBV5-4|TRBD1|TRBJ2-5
TGTGCCAGCAGCTTGCCAGGGGGCATGGAGACCCAGTACTTC
CASSLPGGMETQYF
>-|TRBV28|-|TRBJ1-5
TGTGCCAGCAGTTCTGACAGATATAGCAATCAGCCCCAGCATTTT
CASSSDRYSNQPQHF
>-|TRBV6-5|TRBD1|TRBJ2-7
TGTGCCAGCAGATCACAGGGGTCGGTGCAGTACTTC
CASRSQGSVQYF
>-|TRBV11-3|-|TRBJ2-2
TGTGCCAGCAGCCTCGCCGGGGAGCTGTTTTTT
CASSLAGELFF
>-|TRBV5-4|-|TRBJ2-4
TGTGCCACCCGCGGGACCACCCAGGCCAAAAACATTCAGTACTTC
CATRGTTQAKNIQYF
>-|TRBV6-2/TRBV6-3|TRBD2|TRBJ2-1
TGTGCCAGCAGTTTCCTGCGACTAGCGGGGGACAATGAGCAGTTCTTC
CASSFLRLAGDNEQFF
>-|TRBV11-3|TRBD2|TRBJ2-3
TGTGCCAGCAGCCCGAGCGGGGAGATCACAGATACGCAGTATTTT
CASSPSGEITDTQYF
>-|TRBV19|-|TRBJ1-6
TGTGCCAGTAGTATAATCACCCAGGATAATTCACCCCTCCACTTT
CASSIITQDNSPLHF
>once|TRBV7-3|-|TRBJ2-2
TGTGCCAGCAGCTTAAAGGGAGCGGGCGGGGAGCTGTTTTTT
CASSLKGAGGELFF
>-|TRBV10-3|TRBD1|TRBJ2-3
TGTGCCATCACCCGGACAGGGGGGACAGATACGCAGTATTTT
CAITRTGGTDTQYF
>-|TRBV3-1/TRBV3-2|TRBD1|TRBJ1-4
TGTGCCAGCAGCCTAGGGGACAGGGGGCCTGGAAAACTGTTTTTT
CASSLGDRGPGKLFF
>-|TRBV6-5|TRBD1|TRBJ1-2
TGTGCCAGCAGTACGCCCGGGACAGGCTATGGCTACACCTTC
CASSTPGTGYGYTF
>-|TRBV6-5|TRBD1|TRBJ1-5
TGTGCCAGCAGTTGGGACAGGGATCAGCCCCAGCATTTT
CASSWDRDQPQHF